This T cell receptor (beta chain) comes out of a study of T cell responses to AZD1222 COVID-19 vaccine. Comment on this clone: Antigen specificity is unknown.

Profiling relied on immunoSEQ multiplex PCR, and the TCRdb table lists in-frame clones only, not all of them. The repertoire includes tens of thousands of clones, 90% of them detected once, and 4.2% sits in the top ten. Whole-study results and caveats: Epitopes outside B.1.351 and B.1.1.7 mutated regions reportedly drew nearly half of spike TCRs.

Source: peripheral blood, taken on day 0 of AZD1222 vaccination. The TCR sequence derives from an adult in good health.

The chain's CDR3 is CASSLVFAGVISGELFF. The CDR3 region has the DNA TGTGCCAGCAGCTTAGTATTCGCGGGAGTAATCTCCGGGGAGCTGTTTTTT. The V call is TRBV11-3, the J call TRBJ2-2, with 7 bases lining up with TRBD2. This CDR3 is built from 17 residues. J gave up 6 bases and V 1 base, and 11 bases lay outside the gene matches. The germline CDR1 and CDR2 sequences are SGHNT and YENEEA.